The next 3 T cell receptor beta chains were all read from a single sample in a study of vaccination and CD4 T cells after COVID-19. Oncomine TCR Beta short-read sequencing was applied to DNA from cultured CD4+ T cells. TCRdb redid the calling of the PCR reads with MiXCR, one entry per CDR3 protein. The sample consists of about 23,000 distinct CDR3 sequences, around two thirds of them appearing once. Regarding treatment: approximately 11-day PBMC culture with coronavirus spike peptide pools or control peptides (ViraFEST assay). The antigens for these receptors are not known. The sequencing used CD4+ T cells from blood, cultured in vitro, collected after SARS-CoV-2 vaccination. The receptor set was obtained from a human donor who received a COVID-19 vaccine.

Concerning this clonotype: One junction end does not reproduce the germline sequence, and a read error may be involved. The V call is TRBV6-1, the J call TRBJ1-6; D call uncertain. The CDR3 spans 13 residues. Germline CDR1 reads MNHNS; CDR2 reads SASEGT. Written as DNA, the CDR3 is TGTGCTAGCAGCGGAGGATCCCATTCACCCCTCCACTTT. Translating gives CASSGGSHSPLHF.

This clonotype was seen only a few times. This chain uses TRBV6-1 with TRBJ1-5; D possibly corresponds to TRBD1 (6 bases). Trimming removed 6 bases from V and 4 bases from J, with 19 bases in between. The CDR3 runs 16 residues. Germline-derived CDR1 and CDR2 are MNHNS and SASEGT. The CDR3 DNA reads as TGTGCCAGCAGCCCTACAGGGATAGGCGCAAATCAGCCCCAGCATTTT. This gives the protein CASSPTGIGANQPQHF.

The chain links TRBV20-1 to TRBJ1-5; TRBD1 might be the D (5 bases). Germline assignment: CDR1 DFQATT and CDR2 SNEGSKA (reference sequence). V lost 0 bases to trimming and J lost 5 bases, with 8 bases between them. The CDR3 covers 13 residues. CDR3 protein: CSARESGHQPQHF. DNA for the CDR3: TGCAGTGCTAGAGAATCAGGGCATCAGCCCCAGCATTTT.